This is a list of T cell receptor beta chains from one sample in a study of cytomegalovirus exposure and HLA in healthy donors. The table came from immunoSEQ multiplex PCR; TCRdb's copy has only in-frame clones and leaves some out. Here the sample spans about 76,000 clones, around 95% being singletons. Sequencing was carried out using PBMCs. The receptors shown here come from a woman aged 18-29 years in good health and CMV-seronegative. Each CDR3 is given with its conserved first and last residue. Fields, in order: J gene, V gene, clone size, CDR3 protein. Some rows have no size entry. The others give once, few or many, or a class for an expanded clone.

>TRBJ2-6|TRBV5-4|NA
CASSSFSGANVLTF
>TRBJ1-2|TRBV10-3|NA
CAISEPTGGGYTF
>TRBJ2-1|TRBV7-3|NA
CASSLRSGRWNSYNEQFF
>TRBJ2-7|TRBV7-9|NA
CASSHRGVSDYEQYF
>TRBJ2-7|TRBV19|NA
CASQPGTGAYEQYF
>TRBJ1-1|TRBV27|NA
CASTSTTGGVNTEAFF
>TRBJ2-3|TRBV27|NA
CASSLYRDVGTDTQYF
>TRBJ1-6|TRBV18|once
CASSPNVNGPGLSNSPLHF
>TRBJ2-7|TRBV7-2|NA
CASSLAGTSGSPYEQYF
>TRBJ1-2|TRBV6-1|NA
CASSVLGRGIGRPYGYTF